These 19 T cell receptor beta chains were sequenced from one sample in a study of blood T cell repertoires in COVID-19. TCRdb keeps only in-frame clones here, not all; method: immunoSEQ multiplex PCR. The table has some 42,000 clones, about nine tenths seen once. The sequencing input was peripheral blood. Receptors were obtained from a human donor in a cohort sampled during active COVID-19.

As concerns this clone: The same CDR3 arises from other DNA sequences in this sample as well. J is TRBJ1-2 and V is TRBV6-5, with D maybe TRBD1 (6 bases). Trimming removed 2 bases from V and 2 bases from J, with 6 bases in between. The CDR3 totals 13 residues. Germline V gene lookup returns CDR1 MNHEY and CDR2 SVGAGI. The CDR3 DNA reads as TGTGCCAGCAGTTACCAGGGGAACTATGGCTACACCTTC. Translation gives CASSYQGNYGYTF.

This clone was seen once. The chain links TRBV29-1 to TRBJ1-2, with TRBD1 identical over 8 bases. With 7 bases clipped from V and 0 bases from J, the junction kept 4 bases outside the gene matches. This CDR3 region has 13 residues. The germline V gene has CDR1 SQVTM and CDR2 ANQGSEA. In DNA form, the CDR3 reads TGCAGCGCCGCGGACAGGGCTAACTATGGCTACACCTTC. Translation gives CSAADRANYGYTF.

The CDR3 coding sequence is TGTGCGGAGAGCGGCCGCTCCTACAATGAGCAGTTCTTC. Translated: CAESGRSYNEQFF. This chain connects TRBV24-1 to TRBJ2-1; possible D gene TRBD2, 5 bases. In germline, CDR1 is KGHDR, CDR2 SFDVKD. The CDR3 extends over 13 amino acids.

The V gene is TRBV5-6, the J gene TRBJ1-2; D is undetermined. The CDR3 runs to 12 residues. The V gene lost 2 bases and the J gene lost 6 bases, with 8 bases spanning the gap. Looked up from germline, CDR1 is SGHDT and CDR2 is YYEEEE. In DNA, the CDR3 is TGTGCCAGCAGCTTCAACTTAGATGGCTACACCTTC. Encoded protein: CASSFNLDGYTF.

The chain has TRBV14 and TRBJ2-7; TRBD1 aligns across 7 bases. The length of the CDR3 is 15 residues. Germline V gene data show CDR1 as SGHDN and CDR2 as FVKESK. Trimming removed 0 bases from V and 3 bases from J; junction bases left unmatched: 5. The CDR3 bases are TGTGCCAGCAGCCAAGAAACAGGGGCCTTCTACGAGCAGTACTTC. Translation: CASSQETGAFYEQYF.

The chain couples TRBV6-6 to TRBJ2-7; 7 bases agree with TRBD2. CDR1 and CDR2 from the germline V gene are MNHNY and SVGAGI (reference sequence). This CDR3 comprises 14 residues. The junction had 5 bases not matched to a gene; V was cut back by 0 bases and J by 6 bases. The CDR3 spells CASSYSGGSAEQYF. For the CDR3, the DNA is TGTGCCAGCAGTTACTCCGGGGGGAGCGCCGAGCAGTACTTC.

The J gene is TRBJ1-2, the V gene TRBV11-2; maybe TRBD1 (5 bases). Looked up from germline, CDR1 is SGHAT and CDR2 is FQNNGV. V shed 4 bases and J shed 4 bases, with 13 bases lying between them. The CDR3 is made up of 14 amino acids. The CDR3 bases are TGTGCCAGCAGCTCGTTGCAGGGAGGCTATGGCTACACCTTC. Translating it yields CASSSLQGGYGYTF.

J is TRBJ2-7 and V is TRBV6-2 or TRBV6-3; D perhaps matches TRBD1 (5 bases). Germline V gives CDR1 MNHEY, CDR2 SVGEGT. V dropped 5 bases and J dropped 6 bases, with 11 bases sitting between them. The CDR3 consists of 12 residues. The CDR3 DNA reads as TGTGCCAGCAGTGCCAGGGTAGGCGAGCAGTACTTC. This gives the protein CASSARVGEQYF.

This sequence joins TRBV12-3 or TRBV12-4 and TRBJ1-2; possible D gene TRBD1, 5 bases. V shed 4 bases and J shed 6 bases, with 12 bases lying between them. The CDR3 runs to 13 residues. CDR3 sequence: CASSSPGLDGYTF. The DNA of the CDR3 is TGTGCCAGCAGTTCCCCAGGGCTTGATGGCTACACCTTC.

The chain has TRBV7-9 and TRBJ2-7; TRBD2 is a possible D gene (5 bases). Germline V gene data show CDR1 as SEHNR and CDR2 as FQNEAQ (reference sequence). V was clipped by 3 bases and J by 5 bases, with 14 bases between them. CDR3 size: 14 residues. CDR3 amino acids: CASSFVETTDEQYF. The DNA of the CDR3 is TGTGCCAGCAGCTTTGTAGAGACTACAGACGAGCAGTACTTC.

The chain combines TRBV19 with TRBJ1-1; no definite D call. Germline assignment: CDR1 LNHDA and CDR2 SQIVND (reference sequence). Deletions cut 3 bases from V and 1 base from J, with 9 bases between. The CDR3 has 14 residues. The CDR3 bases are TGTGCCAGTAGTATTGTCGAGGGGAACACTGAAGCTTTCTTT. Translation: CASSIVEGNTEAFF.

This clone was counted a single time. This CDR3 is also generated by other DNA sequences in the sample. The V gene is TRBV7-2, the J gene TRBJ1-1; D ambiguous. The CDR3 sequence is 14 residues long. Per germline, CDR1 SGHTA and CDR2 FQGNSA. The V end lost 1 base, the J end lost 0 bases, and 6 bases lay between the germline ends. DNA of the CDR3: TGTGCCAGCAGCTTAGGAGGCGTGAACACTGAAGCTTTCTTT. Amino acid sequence: CASSLGGVNTEAFF.

The chain recombines TRBV27 with TRBJ2-7; 7 nucleotides match TRBD1. CDR1 and CDR2 from the germline V gene are MNHEY and SMNVEV (reference sequence). The ends lost 5 bases at V and 6 bases at J; junction bases unmatched: 13. This CDR3 contains 15 residues. The CDR3 coding sequence is TGTGCCAGCAGTCACGAAGCCGACAGGGTCGGCGAGCAGTACTTC. Amino acids: CASSHEADRVGEQYF.

This chain connects TRBV27 to TRBJ1-6; D perhaps matches TRBD1 (5 bases). There are 13 residues in the CDR3. V was pared by 6 bases and J by 10 bases, with 13 bases between. Germline CDR1 and CDR2: MNHEY and SMNVEV (reference sequence). Here the CDR3 reads CASRSGNRSPLHF. The CDR3 DNA follows: TGTGCCAGCAGGTCAGGGAACAGGTCACCCCTCCACTTT.

The rearrangement links TRBV6-2 or TRBV6-3 to TRBJ1-5; D gene uncertain. V dropped 6 bases and J dropped 7 bases, with 13 bases sitting between them. The CDR3 covers 13 residues. The germline V gene encodes CDR1 MNHEY and CDR2 SVGEGT. The CDR3 sequence: CASSPPGEQPQHF. CDR3 bases: TGTGCCAGCAGCCCCCCGGGAGAGCAGCCCCAGCATTTT.

The rearrangement uses TRBV7-9 and TRBJ1-1; a weak D match, TRBD1 (6 bases). Germline CDR1 SEHNR, CDR2 FQNEAQ (reference sequence). Trimming stripped 5 bases from V and 10 bases from J, with 11 bases between. This CDR3 contains 11 residues. The CDR3 coding sequence is TGTGCCAGCAGCGAACAGGGTAGAGCTTTCTTT. Its protein is CASSEQGRAFF.

J is TRBJ1-3 and V is TRBV10-2; D is unclear. The germline CDR1 and CDR2 sequences are WSHSY and SAAADI. V dropped 7 bases and J dropped 0 bases, with 13 bases sitting between them. The CDR3 is 15 residues long. Here the CDR3 reads CASTRSQTSGNTIYF. The DNA of the CDR3 is TGCGCCAGCACCCGTTCACAGACCTCTGGAAACACCATATATTTT.

The J gene is TRBJ1-4, the V gene TRBV14; 7 nucleotides match TRBD1. Trimming at V came to 1 base and at J to 4 bases, leaving 9 bases not matched to a gene. The CDR3 covers 17 residues. Germline lookup yields CDR1 SGHDN and CDR2 FVKESK. The CDR3 DNA is TGTGCCAGCAGCCAAGTTCGACAGGGAGGTGGTAATGAAAAACTGTTTTTT. This encodes CASSQVRQGGGNEKLFF. Supplemented by reference TRBV14 and TRBJ1-4, the full variable domain reads EAGVTQFPSHSVIEKGQTVTLRCDPISGHDNLYWYRRVMGKEIKFLLHFVKESKQDESGMPNNRFLAERTGGTYSTLKVQPAELEDSGVYFCASSQVRQGGGNEKLFFGSGTQLSVL.

This chain joins TRBV4-1 and TRBJ1-2; perhaps TRBD1 as D (6 bases). V was cut by 3 bases and J by 0 bases, with 11 bases left in between. Germline CDR1 MGHRA, CDR2 YSYEKL. The CDR3 contains 15 residues. The CDR3 is CASSHAGTPNYGYTF. The CDR3 DNA is TGCGCCAGCAGCCACGCCGGGACACCTAACTATGGCTACACCTTC.